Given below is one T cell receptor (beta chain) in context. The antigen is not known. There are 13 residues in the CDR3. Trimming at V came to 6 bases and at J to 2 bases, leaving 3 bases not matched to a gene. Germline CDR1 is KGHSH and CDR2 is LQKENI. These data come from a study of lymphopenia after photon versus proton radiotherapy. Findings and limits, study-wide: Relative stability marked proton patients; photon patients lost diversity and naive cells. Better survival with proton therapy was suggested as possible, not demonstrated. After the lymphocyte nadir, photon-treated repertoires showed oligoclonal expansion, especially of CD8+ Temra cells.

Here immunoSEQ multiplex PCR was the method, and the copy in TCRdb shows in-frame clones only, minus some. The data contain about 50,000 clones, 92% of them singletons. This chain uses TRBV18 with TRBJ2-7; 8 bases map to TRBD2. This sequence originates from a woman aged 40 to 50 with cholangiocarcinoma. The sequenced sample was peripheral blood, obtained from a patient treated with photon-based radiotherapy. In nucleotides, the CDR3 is TGTGCCAGCTCCCGGCGGGAGGCCTACGAGCAGTACTTC. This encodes CASSRREAYEQYF.